This record looks at one TCR beta chain sequence and its context. The target antigen is unknown. The data were produced by immunoSEQ multiplex PCR, yet TCRdb's version contains in-frame clones alone and is incomplete. The sample records some 170,000 clones, around 89% being singletons. The sample is drawn from a study of T cell responses to AZD1222 COVID-19 vaccine. General study findings and limits: Only after the peak T cell response were repertoires sampled. Seropositivity was recorded at baseline in only 6 or 7 AZD1222 recipients.

The receptor was isolated from an adult who received the MenACWY meningococcal vaccine as a control. Sample: peripheral blood, taken 28 days after the second dose of the MenACWY control vaccine.

In nucleotides, the CDR3 is TGTGCCAGCAGCCGGGTCACCCACGAGCAGTACTTC. Its protein is CASSRVTHEQYF. This chain joins TRBV11-3 and TRBJ2-7; no firm D call. The germline CDR1 and CDR2 sequences are SGHNT and YENEEA. The V gene lost 5 bases and the J gene lost 5 bases, with 10 bases spanning the gap. This CDR3 has 12 amino acids.